This TCR beta chain was documented in a study of CD8 T cells in ankylosing spondylitis. This CDR3 has 18 residues. Germline V gene sequence: CDR1 LNHNV, CDR2 YYDKDF (reference sequence). Losses at the gene ends were 1 base for V and 8 bases for J; bases not matched to a gene: 14. This clonotype was seen many times. TCRdb reprocessed the 5' RACE reads with MiXCR, giving one entry per CDR3 protein. This table has roughly 130,000 distinct CDR3 sequences, roughly 8.8% appearing once. V and J are TRBV15 and TRBJ2-7, with 13 bases that match TRBD2. The sequenced material came from synovial fluid, either unsorted or a sorted T cell fraction (not recorded which). The sequence was collected from a male donor with ankylosing spondylitis. The chain's CDR3 is CATSRALTTSGRGVQQYF. The CDR3 DNA reads TGTGCCACCAGCAGAGCCCTTACCACTAGCGGGAGGGGAGTACAGCAGTACTTC.